These 4 T cell receptor beta chains share one sample of origin, sequenced in a study of T-cell reconstitution after alpha-beta-depleted transplantation in children. Unique molecular identifiers were incorporated when the TCRbeta library was constructed. TCRdb processed the PCR reads anew with MiXCR; each CDR3 protein has one entry. The sample holds 60,000 to 80,000 distinct CDR3 sequences, about 7% seen once. Here the sequenced sample was PBMCs from the stem cell graft donor, taken from the stem cell graft. These receptors originate from a human donor who donated a stem cell graft to a child with acute lymphoblastic leukemia.

This clonotype was observed many times. The gene calls are TRBV29-1 and TRBJ2-3; D gene uncertain. Germline V gene data show CDR1 as SQVTM and CDR2 as ANQGSEA. The CDR3 totals 13 residues. V was cut by 1 base and J by 6 bases, with 11 bases left in between. CDR3 region: CSVEGSLLDTQYF. The CDR3, as DNA: TGCAGCGTTGAAGGGTCTTTGTTGGATACGCAGTATTTT.

This clonotype was seen repeatedly, ten times or more. The chain joins TRBV5-1 to TRBJ1-3, with 9 bases fitting TRBD1. J lost 0 bases, V lost 6 bases, and 10 bases had no gene match. Germline loops: CDR1 SGHRS, CDR2 YFSETQ. The CDR3 spans 17 residues. The chain's CDR3 is CASNWTGAFLSGNTIYF. The CDR3 nucleotides read TGCGCCAGCAACTGGACAGGGGCCTTTCTCTCTGGAAACACCATATATTTT. Supplemented by reference TRBV5-1 and TRBJ1-3, the full variable domain reads KAGVTQTPRYLIKTRGQQVTLSCSPISGHRSVSWYQQTPGQGLQFLFEYFSETQRNKGNFPGRFSGRQFSNSRSEMNVSTLELGDSALYLCASNWTGAFLSGNTIYFGEGSWLTVV.

This clonotype was picked up many times. The genes are TRBV6-4 and TRBJ2-3; perhaps TRBD2 as D (6 bases). Trimming stripped 6 bases from V and 1 base from J, with 17 bases between. Germline loops: CDR1 MRHNA, CDR2 SNTAGT. The CDR3 is 16 amino acids. This chain's CDR3 is CASSSGGLSGTDTQYF. In DNA, the CDR3 is TGTGCCAGCAGCTCCGGGGGACTCTCCGGCACAGATACGCAGTATTTT.

CDR3 nucleotides: TGTGCCAGCAGCCTGACCCCGGGCCCAAATGCCGATGAGCAGTTCTTC. Translation gives CASSLTPGPNADEQFF. The V and J genes are TRBV7-9 and TRBJ2-1; D is undetermined. The germline V gene encodes CDR1 SEHNR and CDR2 FQNEAQ (reference sequence). This CDR3 has 16 residues. Deletions cut 5 bases from V and 8 bases from J, with 22 bases between.